The text below deals with one T cell receptor (beta chain). The repertoire was sequenced with immunoSEQ multiplex PCR; TCRdb's copy has only in-frame clones and lacks some. The sample consists of around 7,500 clones, approximately 80% of them appearing once. The sample comes from a study of neoadjuvant nivolumab and ipilimumab in lung cancer. This receptor was obtained from an adult with non-small cell lung cancer. The sample was tumor tissue, taken after neoadjuvant nivolumab, alone or with ipilimumab, at or shortly before surgery.

For the CDR3, the DNA is TGTGCCAGCAGCTTGGACGGGGGCTCAAGGACAGATACGCAGTATTTT. It encodes CASSLDGGSRTDTQYF. The chain links TRBV7-2 to TRBJ2-3; either TRBD1 or TRBD2 may fit D (6 bases each). Germline V gene lookup returns CDR1 SGHTA and CDR2 FQGNSA. V shed 3 bases and J shed 3 bases, with 16 bases lying between them. The CDR3 covers 16 residues.